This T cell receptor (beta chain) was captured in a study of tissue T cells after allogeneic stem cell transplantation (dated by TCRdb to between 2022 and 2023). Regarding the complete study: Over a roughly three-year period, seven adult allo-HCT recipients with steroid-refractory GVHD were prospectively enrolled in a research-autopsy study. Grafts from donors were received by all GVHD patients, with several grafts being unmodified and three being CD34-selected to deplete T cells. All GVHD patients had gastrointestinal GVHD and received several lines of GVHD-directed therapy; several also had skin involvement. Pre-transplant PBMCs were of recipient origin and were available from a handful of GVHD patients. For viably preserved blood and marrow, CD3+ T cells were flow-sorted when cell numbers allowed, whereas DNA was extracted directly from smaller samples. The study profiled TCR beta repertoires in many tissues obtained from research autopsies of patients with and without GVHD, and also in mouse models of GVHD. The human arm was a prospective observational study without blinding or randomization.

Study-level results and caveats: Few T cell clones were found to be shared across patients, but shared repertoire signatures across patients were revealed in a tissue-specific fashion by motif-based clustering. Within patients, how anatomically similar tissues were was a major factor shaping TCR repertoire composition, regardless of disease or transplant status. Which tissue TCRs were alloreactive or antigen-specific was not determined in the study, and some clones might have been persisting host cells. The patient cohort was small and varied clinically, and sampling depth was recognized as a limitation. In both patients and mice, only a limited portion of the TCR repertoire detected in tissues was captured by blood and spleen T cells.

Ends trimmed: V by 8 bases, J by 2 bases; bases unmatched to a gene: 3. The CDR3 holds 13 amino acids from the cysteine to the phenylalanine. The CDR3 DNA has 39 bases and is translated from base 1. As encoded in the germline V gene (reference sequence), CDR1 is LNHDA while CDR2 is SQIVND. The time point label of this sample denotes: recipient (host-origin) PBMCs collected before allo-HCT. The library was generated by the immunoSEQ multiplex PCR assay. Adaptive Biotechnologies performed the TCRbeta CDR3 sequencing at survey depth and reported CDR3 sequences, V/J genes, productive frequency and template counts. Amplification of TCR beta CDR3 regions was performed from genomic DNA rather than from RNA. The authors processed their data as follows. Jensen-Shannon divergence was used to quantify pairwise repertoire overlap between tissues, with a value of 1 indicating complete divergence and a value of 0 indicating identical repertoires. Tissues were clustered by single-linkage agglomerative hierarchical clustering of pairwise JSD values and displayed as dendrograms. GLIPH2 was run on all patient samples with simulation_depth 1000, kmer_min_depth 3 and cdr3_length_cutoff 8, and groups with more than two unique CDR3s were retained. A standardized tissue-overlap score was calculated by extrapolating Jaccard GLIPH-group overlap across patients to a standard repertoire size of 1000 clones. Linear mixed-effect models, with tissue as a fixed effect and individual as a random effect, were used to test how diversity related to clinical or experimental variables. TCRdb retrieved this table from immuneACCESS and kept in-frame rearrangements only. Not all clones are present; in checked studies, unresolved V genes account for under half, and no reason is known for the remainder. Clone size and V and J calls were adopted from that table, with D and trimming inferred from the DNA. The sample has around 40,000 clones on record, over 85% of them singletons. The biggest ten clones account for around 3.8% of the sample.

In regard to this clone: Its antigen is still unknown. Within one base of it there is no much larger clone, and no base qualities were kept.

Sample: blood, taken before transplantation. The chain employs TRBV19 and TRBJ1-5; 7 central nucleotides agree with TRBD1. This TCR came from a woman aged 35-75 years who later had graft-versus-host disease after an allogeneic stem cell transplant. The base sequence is TGTGCCAGTGCCGGGACAGGCAATCAGCCCCAGCATTTT. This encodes CASAGTGNQPQHF.